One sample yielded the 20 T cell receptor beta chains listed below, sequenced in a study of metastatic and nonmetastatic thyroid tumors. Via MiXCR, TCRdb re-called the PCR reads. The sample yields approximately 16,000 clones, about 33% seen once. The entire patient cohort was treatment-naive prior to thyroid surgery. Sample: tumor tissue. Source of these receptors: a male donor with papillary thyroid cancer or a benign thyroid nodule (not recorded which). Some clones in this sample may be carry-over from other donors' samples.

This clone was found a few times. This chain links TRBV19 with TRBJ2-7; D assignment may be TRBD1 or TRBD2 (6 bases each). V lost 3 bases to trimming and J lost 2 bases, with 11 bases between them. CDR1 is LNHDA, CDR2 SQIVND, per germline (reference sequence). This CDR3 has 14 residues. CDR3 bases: TGTGCCAGTAGTATTAGGGGGGATGCCTACGAGCAGTACTTC. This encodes CASSIRGDAYEQYF.

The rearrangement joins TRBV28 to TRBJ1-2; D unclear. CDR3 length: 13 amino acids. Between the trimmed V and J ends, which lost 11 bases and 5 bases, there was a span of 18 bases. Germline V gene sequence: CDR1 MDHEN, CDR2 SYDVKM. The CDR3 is CAGTSGLTYGYTF. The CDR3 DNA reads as TGTGCCGGAACGTCGGGCCTTACGTATGGCTACACCTTC.

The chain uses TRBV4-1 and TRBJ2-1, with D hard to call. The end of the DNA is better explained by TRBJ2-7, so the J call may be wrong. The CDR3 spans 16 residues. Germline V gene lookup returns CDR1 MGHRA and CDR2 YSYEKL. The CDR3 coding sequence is TGCGCCAGCTGCACCGAACATGATCGCTCCTACAATGAGCAGTACTTC. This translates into CASCTEHDRSYNEQYF.

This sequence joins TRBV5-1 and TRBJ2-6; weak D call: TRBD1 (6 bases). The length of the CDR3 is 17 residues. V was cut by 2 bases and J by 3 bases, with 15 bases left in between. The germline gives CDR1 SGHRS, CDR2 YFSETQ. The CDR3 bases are TGCGCCAGCAGCTTCTCGACAGGCAGAAGTGGGGCCAACGTCCTGACTTTC. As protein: CASSFSTGRSGANVLTF.

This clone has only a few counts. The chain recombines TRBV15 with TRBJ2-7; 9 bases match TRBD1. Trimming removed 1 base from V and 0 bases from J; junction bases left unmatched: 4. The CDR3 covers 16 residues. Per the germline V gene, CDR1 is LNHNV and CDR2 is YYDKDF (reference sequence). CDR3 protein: CATSRGQGQGSYEQYF. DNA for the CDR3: TGTGCCACCAGCAGAGGCCAGGGACAGGGCTCCTACGAGCAGTACTTC. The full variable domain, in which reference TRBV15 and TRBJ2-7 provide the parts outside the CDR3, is DAMVIQNPRYQVTQFGKPVTLSCSQTLNHNVMYWYQQKSSQAPKLLFHYYDKDFNNEADTPDNFQSRRPNTSFCFLDIRSPGLGDTAMYLCATSRGQGQGSYEQYFGPGTRLTVT.

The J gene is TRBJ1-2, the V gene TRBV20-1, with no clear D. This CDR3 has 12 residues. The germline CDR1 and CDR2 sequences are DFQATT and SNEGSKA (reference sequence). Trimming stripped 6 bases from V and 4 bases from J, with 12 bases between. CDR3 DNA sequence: TGCAGTGCGATACCGACTACCTATGGCTACACCTTC. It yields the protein CSAIPTTYGYTF.

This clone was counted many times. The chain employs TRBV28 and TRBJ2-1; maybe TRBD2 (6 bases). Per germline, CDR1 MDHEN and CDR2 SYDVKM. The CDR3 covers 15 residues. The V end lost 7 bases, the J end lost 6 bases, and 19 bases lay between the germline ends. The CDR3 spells CASNFRRAGGNEQFF. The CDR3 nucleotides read TGTGCCAGCAACTTTCGGAGGGCCGGCGGCAATGAGCAGTTCTTC.

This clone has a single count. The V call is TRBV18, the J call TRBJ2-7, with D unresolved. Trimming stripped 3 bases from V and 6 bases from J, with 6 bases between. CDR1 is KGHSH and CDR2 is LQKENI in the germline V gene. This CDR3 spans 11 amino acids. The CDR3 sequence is CASSPDVEQYF. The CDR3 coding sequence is TGTGCCAGCTCACCTGATGTCGAGCAGTACTTC. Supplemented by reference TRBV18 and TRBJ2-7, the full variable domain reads NAGVMQNPRHLVRRRGQEARLRCSPMKGHSHVYWYRQLPEEGLKFMVYLQKENIIDESGMPKERFSAEFPKEGPSILRIQQVVRGDSAAYFCASSPDVEQYFGPGTRLTVT.

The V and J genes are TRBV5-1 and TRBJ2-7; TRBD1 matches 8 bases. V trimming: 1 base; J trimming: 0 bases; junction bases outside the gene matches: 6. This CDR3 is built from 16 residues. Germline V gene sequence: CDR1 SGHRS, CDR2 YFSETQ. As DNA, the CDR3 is TGCGCCAGCAGCTTGCCTTTCGACAGGGGCTCCTACGAGCAGTACTTC. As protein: CASSLPFDRGSYEQYF.

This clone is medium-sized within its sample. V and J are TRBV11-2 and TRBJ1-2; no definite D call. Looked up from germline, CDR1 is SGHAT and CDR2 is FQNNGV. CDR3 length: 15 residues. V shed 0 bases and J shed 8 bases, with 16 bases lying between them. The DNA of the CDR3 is TGTGCCAGCAGCTTAGATCTGCAGAGTACAGACGGCTACACCTTC. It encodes CASSLDLQSTDGYTF. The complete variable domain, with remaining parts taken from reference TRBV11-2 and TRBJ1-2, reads EAGVAQSPRYKIIEKRQSVAFWCNPISGHATLYWYQQILGQGPKLLIQFQNNGVVDDSQLPKDRFSAERLKGVDSTLKIQPAKLEDSAVYLCASSLDLQSTDGYTFGSGTRLTVV.

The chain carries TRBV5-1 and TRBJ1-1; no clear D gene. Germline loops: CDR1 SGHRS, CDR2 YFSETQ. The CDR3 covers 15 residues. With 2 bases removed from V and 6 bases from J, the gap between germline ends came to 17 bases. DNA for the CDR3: TGCGCCAGCAGCTTCATAACGGGAATGGGCGCTGAAGCTTTCTTT. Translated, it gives CASSFITGMGAEAFF.

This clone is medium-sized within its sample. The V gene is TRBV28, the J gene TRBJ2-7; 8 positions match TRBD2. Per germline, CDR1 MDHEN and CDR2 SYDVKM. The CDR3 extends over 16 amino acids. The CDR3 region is CATKGSAGRAGDEQYF. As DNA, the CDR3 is TGTGCAACCAAGGGGTCGGCCGGGAGGGCGGGGGACGAGCAGTACTTC.

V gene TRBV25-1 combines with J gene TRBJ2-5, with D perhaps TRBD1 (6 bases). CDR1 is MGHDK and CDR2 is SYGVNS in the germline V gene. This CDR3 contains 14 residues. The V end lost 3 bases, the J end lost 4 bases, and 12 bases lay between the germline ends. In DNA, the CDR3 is TGTGCCAGCAGTGAGAGAACAGGGACAGAGACCCAGTACTTC. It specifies CASSERTGTETQYF. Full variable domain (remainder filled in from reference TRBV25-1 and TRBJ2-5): EADIYQTPRYLVIGTGKKITLECSQTMGHDKMYWYQQDPGMELHLIHYSYGVNSTEKGDLSSESTVSRIRTEHFPLTLESARPSHTSQYLCASSERTGTETQYFGPGTRLLVL.

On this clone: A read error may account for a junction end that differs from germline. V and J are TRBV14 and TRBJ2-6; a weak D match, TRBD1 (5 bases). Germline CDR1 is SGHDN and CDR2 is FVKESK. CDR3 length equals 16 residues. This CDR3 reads CACSQGAYSGANVLTF. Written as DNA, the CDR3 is TGTGCCTGCAGCCAAGGGGCGTACTCTGGGGCCAACGTCCTGACTTTC.

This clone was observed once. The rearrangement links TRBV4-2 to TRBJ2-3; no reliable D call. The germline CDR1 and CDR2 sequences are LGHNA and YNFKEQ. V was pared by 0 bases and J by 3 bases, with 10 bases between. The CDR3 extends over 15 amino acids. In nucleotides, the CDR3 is TGTGCCAGCAGCCAAGAGGCGTATGGGACAGATACGCAGTATTTT. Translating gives CASSQEAYGTDTQYF.

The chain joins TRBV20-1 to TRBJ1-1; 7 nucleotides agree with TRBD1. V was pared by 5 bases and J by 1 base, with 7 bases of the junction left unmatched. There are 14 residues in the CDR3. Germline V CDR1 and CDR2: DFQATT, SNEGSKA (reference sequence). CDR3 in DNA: TGCAGTGCTCCTCGGACAGGTAGGAACACTGAAGCTTTCTTT. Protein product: CSAPRTGRNTEAFF.

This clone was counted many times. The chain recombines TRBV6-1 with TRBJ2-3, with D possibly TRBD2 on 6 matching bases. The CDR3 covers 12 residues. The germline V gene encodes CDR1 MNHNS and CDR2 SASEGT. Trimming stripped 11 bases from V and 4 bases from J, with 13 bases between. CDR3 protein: CAVARESDTQYF. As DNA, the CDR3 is TGTGCCGTGGCGCGGGAATCAGATACGCAGTATTTT.

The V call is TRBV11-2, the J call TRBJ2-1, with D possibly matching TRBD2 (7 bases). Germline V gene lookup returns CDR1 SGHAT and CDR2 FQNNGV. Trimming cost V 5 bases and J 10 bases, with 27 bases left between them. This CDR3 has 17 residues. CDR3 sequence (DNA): TGTGCCAGCAGCCCATACCTAGCCGCGGGGGCGAGCAGGGAGCAGTTCTTC. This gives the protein CASSPYLAAGASREQFF.

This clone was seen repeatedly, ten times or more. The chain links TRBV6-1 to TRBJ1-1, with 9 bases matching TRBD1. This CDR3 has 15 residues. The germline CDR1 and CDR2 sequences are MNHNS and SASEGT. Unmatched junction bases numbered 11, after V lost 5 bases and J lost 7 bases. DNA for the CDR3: TGTGCCAGCAGTAGAGGGACAGGGCCAGGGGGTGAAGCTTTCTTT. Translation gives CASSRGTGPGGEAFF.

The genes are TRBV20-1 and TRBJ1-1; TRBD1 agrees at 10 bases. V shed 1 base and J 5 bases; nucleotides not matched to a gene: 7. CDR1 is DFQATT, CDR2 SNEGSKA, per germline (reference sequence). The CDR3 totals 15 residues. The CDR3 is CSARVPDRGLTEAFF. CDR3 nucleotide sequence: TGCAGTGCTAGAGTGCCTGACAGGGGGCTGACTGAAGCTTTCTTT.